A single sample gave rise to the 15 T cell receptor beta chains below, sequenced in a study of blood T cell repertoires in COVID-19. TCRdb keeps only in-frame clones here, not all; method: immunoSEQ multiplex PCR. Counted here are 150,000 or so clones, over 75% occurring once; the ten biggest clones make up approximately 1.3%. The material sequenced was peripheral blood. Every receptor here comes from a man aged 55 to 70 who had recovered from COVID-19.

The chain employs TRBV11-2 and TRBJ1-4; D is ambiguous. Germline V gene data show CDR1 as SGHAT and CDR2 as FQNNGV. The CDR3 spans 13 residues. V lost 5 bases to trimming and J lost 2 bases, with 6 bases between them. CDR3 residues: CASSPSTNEKLFF. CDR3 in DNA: TGTGCCAGCAGCCCTTCTACTAATGAAAAACTGTTTTTT.

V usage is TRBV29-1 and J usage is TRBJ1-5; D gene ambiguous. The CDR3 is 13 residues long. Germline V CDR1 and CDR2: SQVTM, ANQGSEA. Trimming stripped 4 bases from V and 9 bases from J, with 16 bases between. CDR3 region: CSVADIASGPQHF. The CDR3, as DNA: TGCAGCGTTGCAGACATAGCTTCGGGGCCCCAGCATTTT.

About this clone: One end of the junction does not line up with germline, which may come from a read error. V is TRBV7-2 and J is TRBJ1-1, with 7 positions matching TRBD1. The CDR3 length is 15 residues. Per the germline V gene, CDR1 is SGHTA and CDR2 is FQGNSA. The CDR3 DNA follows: TGTGCCAGCAGCTTACGGGGGACAGCGAACGCTGAAGCTTTCTTT. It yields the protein CASSLRGTANAEAFF.

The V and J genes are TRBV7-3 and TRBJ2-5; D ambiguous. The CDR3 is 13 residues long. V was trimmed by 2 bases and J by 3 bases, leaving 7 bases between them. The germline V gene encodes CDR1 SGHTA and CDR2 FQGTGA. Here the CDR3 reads CASSLGRKETQYF. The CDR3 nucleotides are TGTGCCAGCAGCTTAGGCAGAAAAGAGACCCAGTACTTC.

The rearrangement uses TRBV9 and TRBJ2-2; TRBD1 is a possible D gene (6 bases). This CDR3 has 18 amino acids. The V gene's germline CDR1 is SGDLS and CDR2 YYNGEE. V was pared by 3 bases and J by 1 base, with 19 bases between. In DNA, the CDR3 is TGTGCCAGCAGCGCGGGACGCCGTGGGGGCGGGAACACCGGGGAGCTGTTTTTT. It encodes CASSAGRRGGGNTGELFF.

CDR3 amino acids: CASSPSAGGTDTQYF. DNA for the CDR3: TGTGCCAGCAGCCCCTCGGCGGGGGGCACAGATACGCAGTATTTT. The rearrangement joins TRBV5-6 to TRBJ2-3; 7 bases line up with TRBD2. Germline assignment: CDR1 SGHDT and CDR2 YYEEEE. This CDR3 has 15 residues. The ends lost 4 bases at V and 1 base at J; junction bases unmatched: 6.

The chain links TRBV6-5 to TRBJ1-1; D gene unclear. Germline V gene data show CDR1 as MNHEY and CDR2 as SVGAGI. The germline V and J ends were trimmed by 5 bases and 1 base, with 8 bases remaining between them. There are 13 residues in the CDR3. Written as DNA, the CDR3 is TGTGCCAGCAGTAGCGGGAGGAACACTGAAGCTTTCTTT. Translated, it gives CASSSGRNTEAFF.

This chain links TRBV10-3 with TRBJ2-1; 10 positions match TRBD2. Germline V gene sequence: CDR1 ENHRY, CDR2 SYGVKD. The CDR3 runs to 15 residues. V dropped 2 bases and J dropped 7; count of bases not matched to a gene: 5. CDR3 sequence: CAISERSSGGNEQFF. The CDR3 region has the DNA TGTGCCATCAGTGAGCGGTCTAGCGGGGGTAATGAGCAGTTCTTC.

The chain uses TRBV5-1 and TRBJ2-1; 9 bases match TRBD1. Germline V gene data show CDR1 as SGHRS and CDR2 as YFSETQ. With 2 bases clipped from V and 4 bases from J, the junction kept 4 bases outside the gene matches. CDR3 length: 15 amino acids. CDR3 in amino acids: CASSLRDRVYNEQFF. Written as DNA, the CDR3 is TGCGCCAGCAGCTTAAGGGACAGGGTTTACAATGAGCAGTTCTTC.

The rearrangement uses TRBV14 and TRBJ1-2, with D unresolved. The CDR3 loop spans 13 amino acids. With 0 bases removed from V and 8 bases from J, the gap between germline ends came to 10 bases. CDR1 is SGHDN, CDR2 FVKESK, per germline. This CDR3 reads CASSQDRFRGYTF. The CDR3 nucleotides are TGTGCCAGCAGCCAAGATCGGTTCCGGGGCTACACCTTC.

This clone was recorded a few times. As DNA, the CDR3 is TGTGCCAGCGGGGGGACGGAGGCCTACAATGAGCAGTTCTTC. It yields the protein CASGGTEAYNEQFF. The V gene is TRBV7-9, the J gene TRBJ2-1; D possibly corresponds to TRBD2 (6 bases). V was clipped by 8 bases and J by 2 bases, with 13 bases between them. CDR1 is SEHNR, CDR2 FQNEAQ, per germline (reference sequence). This CDR3 has 14 residues.

The DNA of the CDR3 is TGTGCCAGCAGCTCCTACAGGCCGGAGGGCTACACCTTC. It translates to CASSSYRPEGYTF. This chain connects TRBV7-2 to TRBJ1-2, with a weak D call TRBD1 (5 bases). Between the trimmed V and J ends, which lost 4 bases and 8 bases, there was a span of 14 bases. The CDR3 runs to 13 residues. Germline V gene lookup returns CDR1 SGHTA and CDR2 FQGNSA.

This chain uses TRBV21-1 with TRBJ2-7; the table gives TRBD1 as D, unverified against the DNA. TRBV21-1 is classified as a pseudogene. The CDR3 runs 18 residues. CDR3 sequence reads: CASSKDRGTGAFPYEQYF. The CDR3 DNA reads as TGTGCCAGCAGCAAAGATAGGGGAACAGGCGCCTTCCCTTACGAGCAGTACTTC.

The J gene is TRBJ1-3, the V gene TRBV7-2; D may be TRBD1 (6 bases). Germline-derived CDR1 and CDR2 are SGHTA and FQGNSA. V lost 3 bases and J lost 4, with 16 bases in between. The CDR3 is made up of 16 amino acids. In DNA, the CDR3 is TGTGCCAGCAGCTTCCAAACCGGGACACCCGGAAACACCATATATTTT. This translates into CASSFQTGTPGNTIYF. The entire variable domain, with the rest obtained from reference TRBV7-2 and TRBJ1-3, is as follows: GAGVSQSPSNKVTEKGKDVELRCDPISGHTALYWYRQSLGQGLEFLIYFQGNSAPDKSGLPSDRFSAERTGGSVSTLTIQRTQQEDSAVYLCASSFQTGTPGNTIYFGEGSWLTVV.

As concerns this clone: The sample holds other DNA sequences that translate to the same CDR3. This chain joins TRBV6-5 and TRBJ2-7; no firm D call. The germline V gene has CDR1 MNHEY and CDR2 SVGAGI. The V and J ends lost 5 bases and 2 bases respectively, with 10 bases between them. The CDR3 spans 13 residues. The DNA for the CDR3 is TGTGCCAGCAGTCAGACGGGTACCTACGAGCAGTACTTC. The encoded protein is CASSQTGTYEQYF.